The entry that follows covers one T cell receptor (beta chain) sequence. V lost 7 bases, J lost 1 base, and 10 bases lay in between. CDR1 and CDR2 from the germline V gene are MNHNS and SASEGT. The length of the CDR3 is 14 residues. TCRdb keeps only in-frame clones here, not all; method: immunoSEQ multiplex PCR. In the table there are about 10,000 clones, 90% of which are singletons. This record comes from a study of immune evolution from preneoplasia to lung adenocarcinoma. The clonotype was recovered from a person between 70 and 80 years old with invasive lung adenocarcinoma. Specimen: FFPE invasive lung adenocarcinoma tissue. This chain links TRBV6-1 with TRBJ2-2; no firm D call. The CDR3 DNA is TGTGCCAGCATAATTATGGAGAACACCGGGGAGCTGTTTTTT. Its translation is CASIIMENTGELFF.